This T cell receptor beta chain was retrieved from a study of graft-versus-host responses after intestinal transplantation. Across the whole study: Multivisceral, liver-intestinal, or isolated intestinal transplants were given to recipients. Anti-thymocyte globulin induction preceded approximately three years of tacrolimus and steroid maintenance in all recipients.

The CDR3 runs to 12 residues. Trimming removed 5 bases from V and 4 bases from J, with 8 bases in between. The germline gives CDR1 MDHEN, CDR2 SYDVKM. Data came from immunoSEQ multiplex PCR; TCRdb stores just in-frame clones and leaves some out. This repertoire shows 55,000 to 75,000 clones, nearly 85% found once; its top ten account for less than 0.45%. Study-wide results and caveats: Graft-donor T cell macrochimerism in patients accompanied high graft-versus-host to host-versus-graft clonal ratios in allografts. Recipient marrow held GvH clones, some first seen in ileum or blood.

Points on this clone: Antigen: not known.

This TCR came from a human donor who was the organ donor for an intestinal transplant. This rearrangement joins TRBV28 to TRBJ1-2; tentative D call: TRBD1 (5 bases). Here the sequenced sample was unstimulated CD4+ T cells sorted from spleen or lymph node cells, taken before transplant. The chain's CDR3 is CASSSGTYGYTF. The CDR3 DNA reads as TGTGCCAGCAGTAGCGGGACCTATGGCTACACCTTC.